This T cell receptor (beta chain) comes out of a study of cytomegalovirus exposure and HLA in healthy donors. Overall study: Inside one of the first data releases sat some 93 million unique TCRs taken from HLA-typed donors.

13 Jbeta primers and 60 Vbeta primers were used for the PCR. Data came from immunoSEQ multiplex PCR; TCRdb stores just in-frame clones and leaves some out. The sample holds approximately 140,000 clones, about 64% seen once. Study-level results: When a later analysis was performed, an Asian-associated ancestry cluster reportedly had fewer N-insertions than the roughly 630-donor mean. A later analysis showed HLA-associated TCR beta chains outstripping equally common others in clonal expansion. Cytomegalovirus-associated status was assigned to 150 or so TCR beta chains.

In its sample, this clone was seen a few times. Its antigen remains unidentified. The CDR3 extends over 14 amino acids. Trimming took 3 bases from V and 8 from J, leaving 13 bases between them. Germline V gives CDR1 MNHEY, CDR2 SMNVEV (reference sequence). The receptor was derived from a woman in her fifties or sixties in good health and CMV-seropositive. Sequencing was carried out using PBMCs. The gene calls are TRBV27 and TRBJ1-4, with D tentatively TRBD1 (6 bases). CDR3 region: CASSFSGAGEKLFF. CDR3 DNA sequence: TGTGCCAGCAGTTTCTCAGGGGCAGGAGAAAAACTGTTTTTT.